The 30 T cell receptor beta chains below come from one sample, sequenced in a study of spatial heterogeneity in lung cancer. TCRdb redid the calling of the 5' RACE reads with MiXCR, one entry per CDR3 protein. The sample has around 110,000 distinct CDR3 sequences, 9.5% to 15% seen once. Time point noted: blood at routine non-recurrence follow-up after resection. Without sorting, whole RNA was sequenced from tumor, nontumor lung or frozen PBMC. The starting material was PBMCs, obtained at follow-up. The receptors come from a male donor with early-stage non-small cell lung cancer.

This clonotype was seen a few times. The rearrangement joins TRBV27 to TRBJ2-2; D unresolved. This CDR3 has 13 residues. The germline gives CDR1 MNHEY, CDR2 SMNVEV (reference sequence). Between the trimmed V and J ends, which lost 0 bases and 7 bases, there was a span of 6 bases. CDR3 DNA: TGTGCCAGCAGTTTATCTGTTGACGGGGAGCTGTTTTTT. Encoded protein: CASSLSVDGELFF.

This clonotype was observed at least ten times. The CDR3 sequence is CASSYEVGGRDNSPLHF. CDR3 sequence (DNA): TGTGCCAGCAGTTACGAGGTAGGGGGCAGAGATAATTCACCCCTCCACTTT. V usage is TRBV6-2 or TRBV6-3 and J usage is TRBJ1-6; TRBD1 aligns across 7 bases. The germline V gene encodes CDR1 MNHEY and CDR2 SVGEGT. V gave up 2 bases and J gave up 5 bases; unmatched junction bases: 9. The CDR3 is 17 amino acids.

The CDR3 bases are TGTGCCAGCAGCTTAACCCATTTTACTGAAGCTTTCTTT. As protein: CASSLTHFTEAFF. V is TRBV7-2 and J is TRBJ1-1; D gene uncertain. Trimming took 2 bases from V and 5 from J, leaving 9 bases between them. Germline V gives CDR1 SGHTA, CDR2 FQGNSA. The CDR3 sequence is 13 residues long.

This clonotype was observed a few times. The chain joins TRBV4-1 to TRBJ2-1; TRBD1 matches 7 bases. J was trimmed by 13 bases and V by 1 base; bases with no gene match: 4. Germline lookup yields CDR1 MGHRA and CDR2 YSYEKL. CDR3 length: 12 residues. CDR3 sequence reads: CASSQGGGTQFF. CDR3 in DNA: TGCGCCAGCAGCCAAGGAGGGGGCACCCAGTTCTTC.

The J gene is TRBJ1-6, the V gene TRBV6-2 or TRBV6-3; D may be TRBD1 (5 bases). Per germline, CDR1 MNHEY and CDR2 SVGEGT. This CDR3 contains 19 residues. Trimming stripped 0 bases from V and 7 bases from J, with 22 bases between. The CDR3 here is CASSYSRPLDTSRNSPLHF. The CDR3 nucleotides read TGTGCCAGCAGTTACTCTCGCCCCCTGGACACCTCCCGGAATTCACCCCTCCACTTT.

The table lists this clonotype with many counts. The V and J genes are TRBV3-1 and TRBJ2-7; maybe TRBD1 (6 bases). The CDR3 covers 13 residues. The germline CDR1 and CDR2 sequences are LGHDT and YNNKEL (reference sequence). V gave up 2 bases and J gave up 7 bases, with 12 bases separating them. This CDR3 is CASSQSTGREQYF. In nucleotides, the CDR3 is TGTGCCAGCAGCCAATCAACAGGGCGAGAGCAGTACTTC.

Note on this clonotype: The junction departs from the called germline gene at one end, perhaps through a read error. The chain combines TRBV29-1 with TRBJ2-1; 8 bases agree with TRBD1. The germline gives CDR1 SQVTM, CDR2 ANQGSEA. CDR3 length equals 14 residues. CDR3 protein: CSASGTGSYNEQIF. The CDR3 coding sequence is TGCAGCGCCTCCGGGACAGGCTCCTACAATGAGCAGATCTTC.

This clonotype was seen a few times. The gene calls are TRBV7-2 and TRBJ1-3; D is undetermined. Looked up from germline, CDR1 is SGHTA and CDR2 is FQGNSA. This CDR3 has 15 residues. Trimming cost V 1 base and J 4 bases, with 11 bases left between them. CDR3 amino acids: CASSLDESEGNTIYF. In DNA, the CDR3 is TGTGCCAGCAGCTTAGATGAATCGGAGGGAAACACCATATATTTT.

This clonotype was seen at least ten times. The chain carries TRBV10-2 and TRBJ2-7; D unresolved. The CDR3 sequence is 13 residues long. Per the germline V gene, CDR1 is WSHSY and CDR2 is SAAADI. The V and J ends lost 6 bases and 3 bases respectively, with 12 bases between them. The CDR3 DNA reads TGCGCCAGCAGGACCTCGAAAAACTACGAGCAGTACTTC. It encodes CASRTSKNYEQYF.

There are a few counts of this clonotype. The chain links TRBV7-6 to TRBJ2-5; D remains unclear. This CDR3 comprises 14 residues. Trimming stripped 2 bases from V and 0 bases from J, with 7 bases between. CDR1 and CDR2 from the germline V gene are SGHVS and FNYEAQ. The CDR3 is CASSLSGNQETQYF. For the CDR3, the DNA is TGTGCCAGCAGCTTATCCGGAAACCAAGAGACCCAGTACTTC.

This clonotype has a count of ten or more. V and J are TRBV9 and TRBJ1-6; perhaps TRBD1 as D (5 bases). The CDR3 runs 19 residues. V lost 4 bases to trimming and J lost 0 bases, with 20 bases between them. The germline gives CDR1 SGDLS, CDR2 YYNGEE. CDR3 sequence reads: CASSSHRDSSSSYNSPLHF. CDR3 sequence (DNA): TGTGCCAGCAGCTCACACCGGGACTCCTCGAGCTCCTATAATTCACCCCTCCACTTT. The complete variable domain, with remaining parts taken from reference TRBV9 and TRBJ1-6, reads DSGVTQTPKHLITATGQRVTLRCSPRSGDLSVYWYQQSLDQGLQFLIQYYNGEERAKGNILERFSAQQFPDLHSELNLSSLELGDSALYFCASSSHRDSSSSYNSPLHFGNGTRLTVT.

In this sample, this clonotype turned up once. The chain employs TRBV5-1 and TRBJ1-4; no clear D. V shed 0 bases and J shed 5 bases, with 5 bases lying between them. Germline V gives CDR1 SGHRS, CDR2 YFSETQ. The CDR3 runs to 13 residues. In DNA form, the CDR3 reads TGCGCCAGCAGCTTGGCCGTGAATGAAAAACTGTTTTTT. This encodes CASSLAVNEKLFF.

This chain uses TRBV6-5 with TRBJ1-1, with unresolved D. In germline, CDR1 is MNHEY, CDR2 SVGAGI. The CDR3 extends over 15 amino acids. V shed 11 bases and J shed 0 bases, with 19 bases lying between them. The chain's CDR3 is CALEGGILMNTEAFF. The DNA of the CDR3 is TGTGCCCTGGAGGGAGGGATTTTGATGAACACTGAAGCTTTCTTT.

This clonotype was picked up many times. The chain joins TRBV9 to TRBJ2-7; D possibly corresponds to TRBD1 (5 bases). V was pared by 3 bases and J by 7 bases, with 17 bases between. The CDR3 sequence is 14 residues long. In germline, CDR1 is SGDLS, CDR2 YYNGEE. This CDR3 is CASSATGPQGEQYF. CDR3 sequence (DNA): TGTGCCAGCAGCGCAACCGGGCCGCAGGGAGAGCAGTACTTC.

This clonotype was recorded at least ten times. CDR3 loop: CAISASYLGQTHQPQHF. The CDR3 DNA sequence: TGTGCCATCAGCGCTAGCTACCTGGGACAGACCCATCAGCCCCAGCATTTT. The chain uses TRBV10-3 and TRBJ1-5; 7 nucleotides agree with TRBD1. Germline CDR1 is ENHRY and CDR2 is SYGVKD. J gave up 5 bases and V 6 bases, and 16 bases lay outside the gene matches. The CDR3 is 17 amino acids.

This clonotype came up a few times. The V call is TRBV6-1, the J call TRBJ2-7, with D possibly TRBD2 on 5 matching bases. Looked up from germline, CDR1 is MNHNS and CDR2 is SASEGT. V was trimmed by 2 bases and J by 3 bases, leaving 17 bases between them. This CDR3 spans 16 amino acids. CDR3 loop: CASSEPRRTAIYEQYF. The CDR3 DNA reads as TGTGCCAGCAGTGAACCCCGGCGGACTGCTATCTACGAGCAGTACTTC.

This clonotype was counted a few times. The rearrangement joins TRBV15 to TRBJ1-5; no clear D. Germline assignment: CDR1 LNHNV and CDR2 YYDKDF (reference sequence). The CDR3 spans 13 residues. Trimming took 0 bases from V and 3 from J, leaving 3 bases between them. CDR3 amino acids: CATSRDFNQPQHF. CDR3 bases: TGTGCCACCAGCAGAGATTTCAATCAGCCCCAGCATTTT.

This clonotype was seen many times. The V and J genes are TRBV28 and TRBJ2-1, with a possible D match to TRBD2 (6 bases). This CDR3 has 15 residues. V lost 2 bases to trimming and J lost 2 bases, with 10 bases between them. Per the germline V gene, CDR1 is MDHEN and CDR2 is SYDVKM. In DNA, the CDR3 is TGTGCCAGCAGTTTAACAGCGGGCGCCTACAATGAGCAGTTCTTC. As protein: CASSLTAGAYNEQFF.

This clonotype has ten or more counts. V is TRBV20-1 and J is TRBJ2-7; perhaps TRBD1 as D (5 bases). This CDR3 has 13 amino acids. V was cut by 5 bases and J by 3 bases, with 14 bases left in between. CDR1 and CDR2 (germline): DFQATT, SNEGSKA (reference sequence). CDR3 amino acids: CSAVGQGGYEQYF. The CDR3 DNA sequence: TGCAGTGCTGTTGGACAAGGCGGCTACGAGCAGTACTTC.

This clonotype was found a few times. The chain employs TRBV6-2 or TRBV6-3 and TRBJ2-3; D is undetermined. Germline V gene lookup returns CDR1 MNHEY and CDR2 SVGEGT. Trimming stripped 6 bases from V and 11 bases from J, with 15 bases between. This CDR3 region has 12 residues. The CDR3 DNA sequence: TGTGCCAGCAGGTGGGAAGGAGTGCGGCAGTATTTT. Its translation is CASRWEGVRQYF.

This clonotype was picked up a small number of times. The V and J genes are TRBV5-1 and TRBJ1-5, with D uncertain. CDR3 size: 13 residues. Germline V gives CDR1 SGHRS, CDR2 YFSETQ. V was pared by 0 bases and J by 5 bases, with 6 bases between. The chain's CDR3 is CASSLEGHQPQHF. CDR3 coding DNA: TGCGCCAGCAGCTTGGAGGGTCATCAGCCCCAGCATTTT.

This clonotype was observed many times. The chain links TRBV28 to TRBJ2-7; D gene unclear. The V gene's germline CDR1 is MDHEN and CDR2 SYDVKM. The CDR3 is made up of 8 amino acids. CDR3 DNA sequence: TGTGCCAGCAGTCCCCGACGGGTC. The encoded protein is CASSPRRV.

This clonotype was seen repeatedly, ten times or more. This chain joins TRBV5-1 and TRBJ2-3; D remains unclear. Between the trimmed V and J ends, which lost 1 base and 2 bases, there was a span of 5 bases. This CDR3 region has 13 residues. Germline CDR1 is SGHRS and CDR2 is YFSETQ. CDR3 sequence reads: CASSLKATDTQYF. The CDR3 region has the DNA TGCGCCAGCAGCTTGAAGGCCACAGATACGCAGTATTTT.

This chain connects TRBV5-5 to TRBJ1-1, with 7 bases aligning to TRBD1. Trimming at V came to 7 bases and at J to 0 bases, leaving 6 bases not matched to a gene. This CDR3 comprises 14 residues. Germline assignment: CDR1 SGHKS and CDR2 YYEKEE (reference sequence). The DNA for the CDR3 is TGTGCCAGCGGGCACAGGGGAATGAACACTGAAGCTTTCTTT. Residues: CASGHRGMNTEAFF.

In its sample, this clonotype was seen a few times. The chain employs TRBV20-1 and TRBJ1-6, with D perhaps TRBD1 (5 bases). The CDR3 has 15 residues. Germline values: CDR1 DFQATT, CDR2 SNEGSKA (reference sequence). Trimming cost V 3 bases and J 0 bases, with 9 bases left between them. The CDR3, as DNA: TGCAGTGCTAGCGGGACCATCTCCTATAATTCACCCCTCCACTTT. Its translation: CSASGTISYNSPLHF.

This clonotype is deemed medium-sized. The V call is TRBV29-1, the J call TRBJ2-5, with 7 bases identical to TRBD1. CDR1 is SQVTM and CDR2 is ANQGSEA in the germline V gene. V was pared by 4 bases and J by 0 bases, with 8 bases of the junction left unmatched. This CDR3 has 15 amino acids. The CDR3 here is CSVGRQGDHQETQYF. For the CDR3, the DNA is TGCAGCGTTGGACGACAGGGTGATCACCAAGAGACCCAGTACTTC. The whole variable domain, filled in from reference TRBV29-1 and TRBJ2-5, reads SAVISQKPSRDICQRGTSLTIQCQVDSQVTMMFWYRQQPGQSLTLIATANQGSEATYESGFVIDKFPISRPNLTFSTLTVSNMSPEDSSIYLCSVGRQGDHQETQYFGPGTRLLVL.

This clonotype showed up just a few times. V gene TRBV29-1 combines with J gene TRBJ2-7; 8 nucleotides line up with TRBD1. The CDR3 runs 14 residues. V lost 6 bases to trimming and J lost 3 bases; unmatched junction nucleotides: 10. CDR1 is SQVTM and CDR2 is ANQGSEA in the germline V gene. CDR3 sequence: CSVVVTGEGYEQYF. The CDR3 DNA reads TGCAGCGTAGTAGTGACAGGGGAAGGCTACGAGCAGTACTTC.

The CDR3, as DNA: TGCAGTGCGGGGGGCTTCGCCTGCAATGAGCAGTTCTTC. Amino acids: CSAGGFACNEQFF. The J gene is TRBJ2-1, the V gene TRBV20-1; perhaps D is TRBD1 or TRBD2 (6 bases each). This CDR3 comprises 13 residues. Germline-derived CDR1 and CDR2 are DFQATT and SNEGSKA (reference sequence). The ends were cut back, 6 bases at V and 6 bases at J, with 15 bases in the middle.

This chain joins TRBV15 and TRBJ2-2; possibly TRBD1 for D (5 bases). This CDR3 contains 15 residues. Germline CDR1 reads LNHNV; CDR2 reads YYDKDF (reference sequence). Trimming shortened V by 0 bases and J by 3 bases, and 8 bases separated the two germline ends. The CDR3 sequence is CATSRDRGYTGELFF. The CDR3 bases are TGTGCCACCAGCAGAGATAGGGGTTACACCGGGGAGCTGTTTTTT.

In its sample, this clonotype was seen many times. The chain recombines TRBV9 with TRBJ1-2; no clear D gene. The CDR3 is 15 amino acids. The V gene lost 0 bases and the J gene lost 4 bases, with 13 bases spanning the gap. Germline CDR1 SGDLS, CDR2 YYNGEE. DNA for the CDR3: TGTGCCAGCAGCGTAGGGGTTCAGACCGTCTATGGCTACACCTTC. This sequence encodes CASSVGVQTVYGYTF.